A single sample is the source of the 17 T cell receptor beta chains below, sequenced in a study of PD-1 blockade in classical Hodgkin lymphoma. This sample's time point: cycle 4 day 1 (C4D1), after more than 5 weeks of nivolumab. Autologous stem cell transplantation was followed by relapse in every patient, and brentuximab vedotin exposure varied. CD4+ T cells were purified from thawed PBMCs by magnetic negative selection. TCRdb's table, derived via immunoSEQ multiplex PCR, lists solely in-frame clones and lacks some. The table records approximately 10,000 clones, roughly 88% of them present only once. The material was CD4+ T cells from blood, obtained before the fourth cycle of nivolumab. These receptors originate from a human donor with classical Hodgkin lymphoma.

This chain connects TRBV10-2 to TRBJ2-1; perhaps TRBD2 as D (5 bases). Trimming took off 2 bases at V and 6 bases at J, with 17 bases between the two ends. The CDR3 covers 16 residues. Germline V gives CDR1 WSHSY, CDR2 SAAADI. The CDR3 loop is CASSEIWRLAANEQFF. As DNA, the CDR3 is TGCGCCAGCAGTGAGATTTGGCGGCTAGCCGCCAATGAGCAGTTCTTC.

The chain carries TRBV4-2 and TRBJ1-5; 10 bases map to TRBD1. The CDR3 runs 16 residues. J gave up 4 bases and V 3 bases, and 6 bases lay outside the gene matches. CDR1 is LGHNA and CDR2 is YNFKEQ in the germline V gene. CDR3 in DNA: TGTGCCAGCAGCCAGGGGACAGGGGCCCAAAATCAGCCCCAGCATTTT. Amino acid sequence: CASSQGTGAQNQPQHF.

The V gene is TRBV5-6, the J gene TRBJ2-5, with TRBD1 identical over 10 bases. V lost 3 bases and J lost 5; bases outside the gene matches: 4. The CDR3 has 14 residues. The germline gives CDR1 SGHDT, CDR2 YYEEEE. CDR3 protein: CASSWTGGRETQYF. CDR3 sequence (DNA): TGTGCCAGCAGCTGGACAGGGGGTCGGGAGACCCAGTACTTC.

A single count supports this clone. The V gene is TRBV10-3, the J gene TRBJ2-5, with D possibly being TRBD2 (5 bases). Trimming stripped 4 bases from V and 2 bases from J, with 11 bases between. This CDR3 contains 14 residues. Germline CDR1 and CDR2: ENHRY and SYGVKD. CDR3 loop: CAISGGSGQETQYF. DNA of the CDR3: TGTGCCATCAGTGGAGGAAGCGGACAAGAGACCCAGTACTTC.

This clone was counted a single time. CDR3 protein: CASSLGLVSYEQYF. The CDR3, as DNA: TGTGCCAGCAGTTTAGGGTTAGTTTCCTACGAGCAGTACTTC. The V and J genes are TRBV27 and TRBJ2-7; D is undetermined. Germline V gene lookup returns CDR1 MNHEY and CDR2 SMNVEV (reference sequence). The CDR3 has 14 residues. V gave up 2 bases and J gave up 1 base, with 9 bases separating them.

This clone was observed a few times. This chain joins TRBV7-9 and TRBJ1-2, with D tentatively TRBD1 (5 bases). The germline V gene has CDR1 SEHNR and CDR2 FQNEAQ (reference sequence). Trimming stripped 3 bases from V and 2 bases from J, with 10 bases between. CDR3 length: 14 amino acids. The CDR3 loop reads CASSFGGTNYGYTF. The CDR3 DNA sequence: TGTGCCAGCAGCTTTGGGGGGACCAACTATGGCTACACCTTC.

This clone showed up just a few times. The chain employs TRBV19 and TRBJ2-7, with D tentatively TRBD2 (5 bases). Germline V lookup: CDR1 LNHDA, CDR2 SQIVND (reference sequence). The CDR3 spans 14 residues. V was clipped by 6 bases and J by 0 bases, with 12 bases between them. The CDR3 loop is CASSKDSSSYEQYF. The CDR3 DNA reads as TGTGCCAGTAGCAAGGACTCAAGCTCCTACGAGCAGTACTTC.

The CDR3 nucleotides read TGTGCCAGCTCACGGTCCGGGAAGGATGAGCAGTTCTTC. Its protein is CASSRSGKDEQFF. V is TRBV18 and J is TRBJ2-1; D might be TRBD2 (5 bases). Germline CDR1 KGHSH, CDR2 LQKENI. The CDR3 is 13 amino acids. V dropped 4 bases and J dropped 8 bases, with 12 bases sitting between them.

The chain is built from TRBV7-9 and TRBJ1-3, with TRBD1 matching over 7 bases. Looked up from germline, CDR1 is SEHNR and CDR2 is FQNEAQ (reference sequence). V dropped 5 bases and J dropped 0; count of bases not matched to a gene: 4. CDR3 length: 15 amino acids. This CDR3 is CASSAGQPSGNTIYF. The CDR3 nucleotides read TGTGCCAGCAGCGCGGGACAGCCCTCTGGAAACACCATATATTTT.

J is TRBJ1-4 and V is TRBV18, with 7 nucleotides matching TRBD1. V was pared by 3 bases and J by 3 bases, with 7 bases of the junction left unmatched. Germline-derived CDR1 and CDR2 are KGHSH and LQKENI. This CDR3 has 16 residues. The CDR3 DNA reads as TGTGCCAGCTCACCGGCAGGGGGACGGGCTAATGAAAAACTGTTTTTT. Amino acid sequence: CASSPAGGRANEKLFF. Full variable domain (missing parts from reference TRBV18 and TRBJ1-4): NAGVMQNPRHLVRRRGQEARLRCSPMKGHSHVYWYRQLPEEGLKFMVYLQKENIIDESGMPKERFSAEFPKEGPSILRIQQVVRGDSAAYFCASSPAGGRANEKLFFGSGTQLSVL.

This clone was seen a handful of times. The CDR3 nucleotides are TGTGCCATCAGTGAGTCCAAGGGCGAGAGAGATACGCAGTATTTT. Translated: CAISESKGERDTQYF. The gene calls are TRBV10-3 and TRBJ2-3; D ambiguous. Germline-derived CDR1 and CDR2 are ENHRY and SYGVKD. Trimming left V 0 bases short and J 5 bases short, with 12 bases between. The CDR3 length is 15 residues.

The chain carries TRBV5-1 and TRBJ2-1; tentative D call: TRBD1 (6 bases). Germline lookup yields CDR1 SGHRS and CDR2 YFSETQ. Trimming left V 4 bases short and J 7 bases short, with 12 bases between. The CDR3 runs 13 residues. CDR3 bases: TGCGCCAGCAGCCCAACAGGGCAAAATGAGCAGTTCTTC. Translated, it gives CASSPTGQNEQFF.

This chain uses TRBV9 with TRBJ2-5, with unresolved D. V shed 4 bases and J shed 9 bases, with 16 bases lying between them. Germline CDR1 and CDR2: SGDLS and YYNGEE. This CDR3 is 13 amino acids long. CDR3 sequence (DNA): TGTGCCAGCAGCCCCCAATCGGGCCTCCCCCAGTACTTC. Amino acids: CASSPQSGLPQYF.

The V call is TRBV27, the J call TRBJ2-7, with 7 bases identical to TRBD2. J was trimmed by 3 bases and V by 3 bases; bases with no gene match: 5. The CDR3 consists of 14 residues. The germline V gene encodes CDR1 MNHEY and CDR2 SMNVEV (reference sequence). CDR3: CASSLAGLLYEQYF. The CDR3 nucleotides read TGTGCCAGCAGTTTGGCGGGACTACTCTACGAGCAGTACTTC.

The V call is TRBV9, the J call TRBJ2-7; either TRBD1 or TRBD2 may fit D (5 bases each). V shed 4 bases and J shed 0 bases, with 17 bases lying between them. CDR3 length equals 16 residues. Germline values: CDR1 SGDLS, CDR2 YYNGEE. The CDR3 spells CASSTRPGRTSYEQYF. As DNA, the CDR3 is TGTGCCAGCAGCACCAGACCGGGACGGACCTCCTACGAGCAGTACTTC.

This rearrangement joins TRBV6-4 to TRBJ1-1; D remains unclear. Trimming left V 6 bases short and J 0 bases short, with 8 bases between. Germline V lookup: CDR1 MRHNA, CDR2 SNTAGT. The CDR3 is made up of 13 amino acids. Written as DNA, the CDR3 is TGTGCCAGCAGCCCGAAGGTGAACACTGAAGCTTTCTTT. Translating gives CASSPKVNTEAFF.

The chain combines TRBV5-1 with TRBJ2-1, with D perhaps TRBD2 (6 bases). CDR1 and CDR2 (germline): SGHRS, YFSETQ. Trimming pared 0 bases from V and 0 bases from J, leaving 10 bases between. There are 16 residues in the CDR3. The DNA of the CDR3 is TGCGCCAGCAGCTTGGTCGTCGGGAGCTCCTACAATGAGCAGTTCTTC. Its translation: CASSLVVGSSYNEQFF.